This T cell receptor (beta chain) comes out of a study of blood T cell repertoires in COVID-19. Study information: The United States, Italy and Spain were the sources of the acute and convalescent COVID-19 samples. Sources were T cells, B-cell-depleted T cells, or PBMCs; the material itself was cDNA or gDNA.

In the original workflow: Amplification from reference gene primers served as the basis for estimated nucleated cell counts. Here immunoSEQ multiplex PCR was the method, and the copy in TCRdb shows in-frame clones only, minus some. V and J calls and clone size are those listed in that table; D and trimming were worked out from the DNA. The table records over 150,000 clones, approximately 83% of them present only once. Germline loops: CDR1 SGHRS, CDR2 YFSETQ. The CDR3 runs 13 residues. V shed 9 bases and J 5 bases; nucleotides not matched to a gene: 8. This chain connects TRBV5-1 to TRBJ2-5; TRBD2 matches at 9 bases. The origin of this receptor is a woman of 80 years or more with active or convalescent COVID-19. The sample was peripheral blood. The CDR3 reads CATAGGPEETQYF. Written as DNA, the CDR3 is TGCGCCACCGCGGGGGGGCCTGAGGAGACCCAGTACTTC.